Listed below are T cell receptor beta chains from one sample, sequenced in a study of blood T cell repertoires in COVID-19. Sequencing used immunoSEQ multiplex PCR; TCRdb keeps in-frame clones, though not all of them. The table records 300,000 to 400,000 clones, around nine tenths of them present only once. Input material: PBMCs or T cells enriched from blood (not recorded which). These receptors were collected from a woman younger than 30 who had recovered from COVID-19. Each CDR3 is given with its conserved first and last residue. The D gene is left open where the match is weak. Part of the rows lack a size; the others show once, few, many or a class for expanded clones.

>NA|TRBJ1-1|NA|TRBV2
TGTGCCAGCAGTGAAAGCAAGCACACTGAAGCTTTCTTT
CASSESKHTEAFF
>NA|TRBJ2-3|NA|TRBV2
TGTGCCAGCAGCCCTGACCTCGGGGTAGCTCGAAATACGCAGTATTTT
CASSPDLGVARNTQYF
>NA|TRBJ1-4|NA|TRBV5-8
TGTGCCAGCAGCTTGGGAACAGGACTCCTCGGGGGGGTTAATGAAAAACTGTTTTTT
CASSLGTGLLGGVNEKLFF
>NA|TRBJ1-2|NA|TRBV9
TGTGCCAGCAGCGTAGTAGGAGGGGTGGGTGGCTACACCTTC
CASSVVGGVGGYTF
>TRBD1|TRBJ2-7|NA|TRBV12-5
TGTGCTAGTGGTTTGGTACTCGACAGGGCCTCCTACGAGCAGTACTTC
CASGLVLDRASYEQYF
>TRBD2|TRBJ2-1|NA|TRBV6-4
TGTGCCAGCAGTGAATCCCCTCTAGCGGGGGGTGACAATGAGCAGTTCTTC
CASSESPLAGGDNEQFF
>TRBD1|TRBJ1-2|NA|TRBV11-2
TGTGCCAGCAGCCCCGACAGGGGGCACGGCTACACCTTC
CASSPDRGHGYTF
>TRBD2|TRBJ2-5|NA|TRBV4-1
TGCGCCAGCAGCCAGGAGCGGGGGCCCCAAGAGACCCAGTACTTC
CASSQERGPQETQYF
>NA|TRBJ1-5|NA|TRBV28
TGTGCCAGCAGTTTATTTCGGGGCAATCAGCCCCAGCATTTT
CASSLFRGNQPQHF
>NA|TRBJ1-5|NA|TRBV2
TGTGCCAGCAGTGAATCTCCGGCGCAGGGATGGAGTCAGCCCCAGCATTTT
CASSESPAQGWSQPQHF
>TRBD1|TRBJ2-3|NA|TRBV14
TGTGCCAGCAGCCAATTTAACGGACAGGGGGTGGGGACAGATACGCAGTATTTT
CASSQFNGQGVGTDTQYF
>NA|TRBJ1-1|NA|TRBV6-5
TGTGCCAGCAGCGGACACATGAACACTGAAGCTTTCTTT
CASSGHMNTEAFF
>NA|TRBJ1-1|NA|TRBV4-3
TGCGCCAGCAGCCAAACCCACAGGGTAAACACTGAAGCTTTCTTT
CASSQTHRVNTEAFF
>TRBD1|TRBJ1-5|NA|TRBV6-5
TGTGCCAGCAGTCCTAGCTACAGGGGAGTCCAGCCCCAGCATTTT
CASSPSYRGVQPQHF
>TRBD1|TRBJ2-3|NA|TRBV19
TGTGCCAGTAGTATAGCGGGGTTGGAAGGACAGGCTCGACATAGAACAGATACGCAGTATTTT
CASSIAGLEGQARHRTDTQYF
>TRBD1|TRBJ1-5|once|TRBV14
TGTGCCAGCAGCCAAGGCGACAGGGGGCCCCAGAGGCCCCAGCATTTT
CASSQGDRGPQRPQHF
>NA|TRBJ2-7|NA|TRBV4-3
TGCGCCAGCAGCACCGCCGACGGGGGGCAAAGCTCCTACGAGCAGTACTTC
CASSTADGGQSSYEQYF
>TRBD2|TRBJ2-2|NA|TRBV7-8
TGTGCCAGCAGCCCCCCTAGCGGGGGAAACACCGGGGAGCTGTTTTTT
CASSPPSGGNTGELFF
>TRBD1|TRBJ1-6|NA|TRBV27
TGTGCCAGCAGTCCCCTCGGACAGGGTTCCGCACCCCTCCACTTT
CASSPLGQGSAPLHF
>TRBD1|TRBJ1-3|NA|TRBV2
TGTGCCAGCAGTGAGACAACAGGGGAAGGGTCTGGAAACACCATATATTTT
CASSETTGEGSGNTIYF
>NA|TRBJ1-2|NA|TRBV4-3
TGCGCCAGCAGCCAAGGGCCAGGGCGTGACTATGGCTACACCTTC
CASSQGPGRDYGYTF
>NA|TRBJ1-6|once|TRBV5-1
TGCGCCAGCAGCTCGACTTTCGGGACACTGGGGATGGATTATAATTCACCCCTCCACTTT
CASSSTFGTLGMDYNSPLHF
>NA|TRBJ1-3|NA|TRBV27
TGTGCCAGCAGCCCTGACTCCAACTCTGGAAACACCATATATTTT
CASSPDSNSGNTIYF
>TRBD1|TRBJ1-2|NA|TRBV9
TGTGCCAGCAGCGTAGAGTCGAGACAGGGATTTGGCTACACCTTC
CASSVESRQGFGYTF
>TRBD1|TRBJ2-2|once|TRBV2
TGTGCCAGCAGTCCAAGACAGGGGGCGCTTTCCGGGGAGCTGTTTTTT
CASSPRQGALSGELFF
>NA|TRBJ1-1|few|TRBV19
TGTGCCAGTAGTATCCCCAACAGGAACACTGAAGCTTTCTTT
CASSIPNRNTEAFF
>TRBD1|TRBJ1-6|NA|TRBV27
TGTGCCAGCAGTTGGGGACAGGATAATTCACCCCTCCACTTT
CASSWGQDNSPLHF
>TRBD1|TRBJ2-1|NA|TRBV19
TGTGCCAGTAGTATCAGCAGGGGGCATGAGCAGTTCTTC
CASSISRGHEQFF